This T cell receptor beta chain was observed in a study of blood T cells in healthy people across ages. Study results and limitations: Greater diversity and more naive CD4+ cells were seen in long-lived donors than in aged donors.

Isolation of PBMCs gave at least 6 million cells per sample. At least 6 micrograms of total RNA were extracted per sample. A sample-barcoded 5' primer and a J-beta primer mix were used in a second PCR of about 7 to 12 cycles. TCRdb recomputed calls from the 5' RACE reads with MiXCR, one row per CDR3 protein. The sample yields some 730,000 distinct CDR3 sequences, 22% seen once. On this clonotype: Its antigen remains unknown.

The CDR3 spans 15 residues. V was trimmed by 3 bases and J by 6 bases, leaving 16 bases between them. Germline loops: CDR1 MDHEN, CDR2 SYDVKM. The receptor's source is a man aged 65 to 79 in good health. Sequenced input: blood. V gene TRBV28 combines with J gene TRBJ2-3; D may match TRBD1 or TRBD2 (6 bases each). The chain's CDR3 is CASSFPTRGEDTQYF. As DNA, the CDR3 is TGTGCCAGCAGTTTCCCGACTAGGGGGGAGGATACGCAGTATTTT.